These 22 T cell receptor beta chains originate from one sample sequenced in a study of Ad26.COV2.S vaccination and SARS-CoV-2 variants. Assay: immunoSEQ multiplex PCR; the TCRdb copy retains only in-frame clones and omits some. The sample records under 150,000 clones, around 86% being singletons. This specimen consisted of peripheral blood, obtained after recovery from COVID-19. Every receptor here comes from a human donor who had recovered from COVID-19.

The rearrangement joins TRBV19 to TRBJ2-1; 7 bases agree with TRBD2. Germline loops: CDR1 LNHDA, CDR2 SQIVND (reference sequence). This CDR3 has 14 amino acids. J was trimmed by 8 bases and V by 7 bases; bases with no gene match: 11. CDR3 residues: CASKLTSFADEQFF. CDR3 coding DNA: TGTGCCAGTAAACTGACTAGCTTCGCCGATGAGCAGTTCTTC.

The rearrangement links TRBV4-2 to TRBJ1-6; 8 positions agree with TRBD1. The CDR3 extends over 15 amino acids. Losses at the gene ends were 0 bases for V and 9 bases for J; bases not matched to a gene: 4. The germline V gene encodes CDR1 LGHNA and CDR2 YNFKEQ. The chain's CDR3 is CASSQDGQGSSPLHF. The CDR3 DNA follows: TGTGCCAGCAGCCAAGACGGACAGGGAAGTTCACCCCTCCACTTT.

The chain couples TRBV11-2 to TRBJ2-3, with a weak D call TRBD2 (5 bases). The V end was cut by 0 bases, the J end by 4 bases, with 11 bases between. This CDR3 contains 15 residues. Germline loops: CDR1 SGHAT, CDR2 FQNNGV. The DNA of the CDR3 is TGTGCCAGCAGCTTAGATCGAGGAGGCGCAGATACGCAGTATTTT. It translates to CASSLDRGGADTQYF.

The chain couples TRBV27 to TRBJ1-4; TRBD1 is a possible D gene (6 bases). With 5 bases removed from V and 3 bases from J, the gap between germline ends came to 22 bases. The CDR3 runs 18 residues. Germline V lookup: CDR1 MNHEY, CDR2 SMNVEV (reference sequence). CDR3 DNA: TGTGCCAGCAGTAATTTAATACCCCAGGGGTTAGCTAATGAAAAACTGTTTTTT. Protein sequence: CASSNLIPQGLANEKLFF.

In its sample, this clone was seen a few times. J is TRBJ2-7 and V is TRBV6-5; 9 bases agree with TRBD1. Germline assignment: CDR1 MNHEY and CDR2 SVGAGI. Germline trimming cut 8 bases from V and 7 bases from J; bases unmatched to any gene: 9. The CDR3 spans 13 residues. As DNA, the CDR3 is TGTGCCAGCCGAACAGGGGGCGGGGGTGAGCAGTACTTC. It yields the protein CASRTGGGGEQYF.

This chain uses TRBV7-9 with TRBJ1-5; no clear D gene. Germline values: CDR1 SEHNR, CDR2 FQNEAQ (reference sequence). Trimming removed 3 bases from V and 3 bases from J, with 9 bases in between. The CDR3 covers 14 residues. The CDR3 DNA sequence: TGTGCCAGCAGCTTGGGGAGCGTCAATCAGCCCCAGCATTTT. Protein sequence: CASSLGSVNQPQHF.

The chain is built from TRBV18 and TRBJ2-7, with unresolved D. Trimming stripped 4 bases from V and 0 bases from J, with 10 bases between. The CDR3 runs 14 residues. The V gene's germline CDR1 is KGHSH and CDR2 LQKENI. CDR3 coding DNA: TGTGCCAGCTCACGCGCGGACGTCTCCTACGAGCAGTACTTC. This sequence encodes CASSRADVSYEQYF.

The V gene is TRBV19, the J gene TRBJ2-3; D possibly corresponds to TRBD2 (5 bases). From germline, CDR1 is LNHDA and CDR2 SQIVND (reference sequence). The CDR3 contains 13 residues. V lost 3 bases and J lost 4, with 8 bases in between. CDR3 in DNA: TGTGCCAGTAGTATCAGCGGACCAGATACGCAGTATTTT. Protein product: CASSISGPDTQYF.

The rearrangement uses TRBV7-6 and TRBJ2-7; 9 bases line up with TRBD1. Germline V gene sequence: CDR1 SGHVS, CDR2 FNYEAQ. Unmatched junction bases numbered 8, after V lost 1 base and J lost 1 base. The CDR3 runs 17 residues. The CDR3 DNA sequence: TGTGCCAGCAGCTTAGGTTCCAGCGGGACAGGGTCCTACGAGCAGTACTTC. Translation gives CASSLGSSGTGSYEQYF.

The CDR3 loop is CASSVEGATNEKLFF. CDR3 coding DNA: TGTGCCAGCAGCGTAGAGGGTGCAACTAATGAAAAACTGTTTTTT. The V call is TRBV9, the J call TRBJ1-4; no definite D call. From germline, CDR1 is SGDLS and CDR2 YYNGEE. With 0 bases removed from V and 0 bases from J, the gap between germline ends came to 6 bases. This CDR3 is built from 15 residues.

Concerning this clone: The sample has other DNA sequences that encode this CDR3 too. The chain employs TRBV12-3 or TRBV12-4 and TRBJ2-7; D is uncertain. This CDR3 has 11 residues. V was pared by 1 base and J by 6 bases, with 4 bases between. CDR3 protein: CASSLGLEQYF. CDR3 nucleotide sequence: TGTGCCAGCAGTTTAGGGCTCGAGCAGTACTTC.

V usage is TRBV2 and J usage is TRBJ2-1; D is ambiguous. The V end lost 8 bases, the J end lost 6 bases, and 8 bases lay between the germline ends. The CDR3 consists of 11 residues. Germline CDR1 and CDR2: SNHLY and FYNNEI. CDR3 protein: CASRQGNEQFF. The CDR3, as DNA: TGTGCCAGCCGGCAAGGCAATGAGCAGTTCTTC.

The V call is TRBV4-3, the J call TRBJ2-1, with 10 bases lining up with TRBD2. CDR3 size: 16 residues. The V gene end was trimmed by 0 bases and the J gene end by 4 bases; junction bases not matched to a gene: 3. Germline assignment: CDR1 LGHNA and CDR2 YSLEER. CDR3 residues: CASSQEQRGGYNEQFF. The CDR3, as DNA: TGCGCCAGCAGCCAAGAACAGCGGGGGGGTTACAATGAGCAGTTCTTC.

The rearrangement uses TRBV7-2 and TRBJ2-2; D remains ambiguous. CDR1 and CDR2 (germline): SGHTA, FQGNSA. CDR3 length equals 12 residues. V lost 0 bases, J lost 7 bases, and 3 bases lay in between. CDR3 sequence: CASSLAGGELFF. The CDR3 DNA follows: TGTGCCAGCAGCTTAGCCGGCGGGGAGCTGTTTTTT.

CDR3 region: CASRPGPYNEQFF. The CDR3 nucleotides are TGTGCCAGCAGACCGGGCCCCTACAATGAGCAGTTCTTC. The chain is built from TRBV6-5 and TRBJ2-1; D ambiguous. The CDR3 runs 13 residues. CDR1 and CDR2 from the germline V gene are MNHEY and SVGAGI. The germline V and J ends were trimmed by 6 bases and 2 bases, with 8 bases remaining between them.

This clone appeared a few times. The rearrangement uses TRBV27 and TRBJ1-3, with unresolved D. V lost 4 bases and J lost 0, with 13 bases in between. The CDR3 spans 16 residues. The germline V gene encodes CDR1 MNHEY and CDR2 SMNVEV (reference sequence). DNA for the CDR3: TGTGCCAGCAGTTCGCACGGGAGCCTCTCTGGAAACACCATATATTTT. It translates to CASSSHGSLSGNTIYF.

The chain links TRBV6-5 to TRBJ1-2, with D possibly matching TRBD1 (6 bases). Germline V gives CDR1 MNHEY, CDR2 SVGAGI. Trimming removed 2 bases from V and 6 bases from J, with 13 bases in between. The CDR3 consists of 14 residues. The CDR3 loop is CASSYGAGEHGYTF. CDR3 DNA: TGTGCCAGCAGTTACGGGGCAGGGGAGCATGGCTACACCTTC.

V is TRBV14 and J is TRBJ1-2; D not certain. There are 12 residues in the CDR3. The ends were cut back, 5 bases at V and 7 bases at J, with 11 bases in the middle. Per the germline V gene, CDR1 is SGHDN and CDR2 is FVKESK. CDR3 in amino acids: CASSFRTSGYTF. The CDR3 nucleotides are TGTGCCAGCAGCTTCCGGACTAGTGGCTACACCTTC.

The chain employs TRBV19 and TRBJ2-5; 10 bases map to TRBD2. V lost 2 bases to trimming and J lost 1 base; unmatched junction nucleotides: 10. CDR1 is LNHDA, CDR2 SQIVND, per germline (reference sequence). The length of the CDR3 is 18 residues. CDR3 sequence: CASSIWGWGLASQETQYF. The CDR3 DNA sequence: TGTGCCAGTAGTATATGGGGTTGGGGACTAGCGAGCCAAGAGACCCAGTACTTC.

This clone has only a few counts. The chain couples TRBV5-4 to TRBJ1-2; unclear D gene. The CDR3 has 13 amino acids. Trimming removed 1 base from V and 4 bases from J, with 8 bases in between. From germline, CDR1 is SGHNT and CDR2 YYREEE (reference sequence). CDR3 protein: CASSLSGVYGYTF. CDR3 coding DNA: TGTGCCAGCAGCTTGTCAGGTGTCTATGGCTACACCTTC.

The gene calls are TRBV10-3 and TRBJ2-3, with D possibly being TRBD1 (6 bases). The length of the CDR3 is 17 residues. CDR1 and CDR2 from the germline V gene are ENHRY and SYGVKD. V was clipped by 3 bases and J by 4 bases, with 20 bases between them. This CDR3 is CAISDLPPGHPADTQYF. The CDR3 DNA reads as TGTGCCATCAGTGACCTCCCACCGGGACACCCTGCAGATACGCAGTATTTT.

This chain connects TRBV30 to TRBJ1-2; D gene unclear. V was trimmed by 4 bases and J by 8 bases, leaving 14 bases between them. The length of the CDR3 is 12 residues. Germline-derived CDR1 and CDR2 are GTSNPN and SVGIG (reference sequence). DNA of the CDR3: TGTGCCTGGACTCGCGCCCTGCTGGGCTACACCTTC. Its translation: CAWTRALLGYTF. Full variable domain (outside the CDR3, taken from reference TRBV30 and TRBJ1-2): SQTIHQWPATLVQPVGSPLSLECTVEGTSNPNLYWYRQAAGRGLQLLFYSVGIGQISSEVPQNLSASRPQDRQFILSSKKLLLSDSGFYLCAWTRALLGYTFGSGTRLTVV.